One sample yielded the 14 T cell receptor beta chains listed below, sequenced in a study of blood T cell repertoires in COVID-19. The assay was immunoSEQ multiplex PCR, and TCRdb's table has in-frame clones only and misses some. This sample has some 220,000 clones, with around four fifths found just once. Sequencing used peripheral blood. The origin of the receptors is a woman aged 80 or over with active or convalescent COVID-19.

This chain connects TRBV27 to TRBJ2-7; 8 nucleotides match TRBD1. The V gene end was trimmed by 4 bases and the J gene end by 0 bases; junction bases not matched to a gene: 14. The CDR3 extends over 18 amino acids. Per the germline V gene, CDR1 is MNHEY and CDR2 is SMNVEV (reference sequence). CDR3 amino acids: CASSSQLDWTGSSYEQYF. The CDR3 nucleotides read TGTGCCAGCAGTTCCCAACTGGATTGGACAGGGAGCTCCTACGAGCAGTACTTC.

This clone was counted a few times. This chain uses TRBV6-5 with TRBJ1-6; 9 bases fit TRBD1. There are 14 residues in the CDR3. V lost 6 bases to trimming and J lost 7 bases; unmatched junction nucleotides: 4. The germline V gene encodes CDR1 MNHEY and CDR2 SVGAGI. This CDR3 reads CASRTGGQNSPLHF. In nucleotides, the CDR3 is TGTGCCAGCAGGACAGGGGGGCAAAATTCACCCCTCCACTTT.

For the CDR3, the DNA is TGCGCCAGCAGCCAAGAGTTTCGTGAAAAACTGTTTTTT. Translated: CASSQEFREKLFF. The rearrangement joins TRBV4-1 to TRBJ1-4; D not certain. The germline V gene has CDR1 MGHRA and CDR2 YSYEKL. V was cut by 0 bases and J by 7 bases, with 6 bases left in between. The CDR3 length is 13 residues.

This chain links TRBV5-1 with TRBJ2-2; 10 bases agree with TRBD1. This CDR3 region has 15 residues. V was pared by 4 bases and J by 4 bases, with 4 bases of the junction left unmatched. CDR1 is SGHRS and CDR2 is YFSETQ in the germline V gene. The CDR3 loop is CASSVGQGVTGELFF. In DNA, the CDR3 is TGCGCCAGCAGCGTAGGACAGGGGGTCACCGGGGAGCTGTTTTTT.

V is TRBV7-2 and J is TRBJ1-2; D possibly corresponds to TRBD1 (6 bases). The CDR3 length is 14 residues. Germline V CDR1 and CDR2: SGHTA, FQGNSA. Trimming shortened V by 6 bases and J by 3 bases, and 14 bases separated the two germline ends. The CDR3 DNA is TGTGCCAGCAGTCCCGGACAGTCCGACTATGGCTACACCTTC. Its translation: CASSPGQSDYGYTF.

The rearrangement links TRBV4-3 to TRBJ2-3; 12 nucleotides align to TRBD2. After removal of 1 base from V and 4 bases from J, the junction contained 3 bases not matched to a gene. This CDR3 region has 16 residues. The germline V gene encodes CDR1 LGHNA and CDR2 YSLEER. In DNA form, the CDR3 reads TGCGCCAGCAGCCAAGGTTCTAGCGGGAGGGCAGATACGCAGTATTTT. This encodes CASSQGSSGRADTQYF.

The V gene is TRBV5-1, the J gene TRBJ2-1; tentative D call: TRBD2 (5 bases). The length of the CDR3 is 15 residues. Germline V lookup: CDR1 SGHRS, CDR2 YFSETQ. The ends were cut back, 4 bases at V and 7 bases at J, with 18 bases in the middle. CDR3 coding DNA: TGCGCCAGCAGCCAGCCGGCGGGCCTGAGGAATGAGCAGTTCTTC. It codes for CASSQPAGLRNEQFF.

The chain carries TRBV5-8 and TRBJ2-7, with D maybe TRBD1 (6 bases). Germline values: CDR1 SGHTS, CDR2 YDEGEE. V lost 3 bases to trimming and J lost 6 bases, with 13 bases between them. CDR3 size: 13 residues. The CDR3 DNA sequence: TGTGCCAGCAGCTCGAACAGGGTCAGCGAGCAGTACTTC. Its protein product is CASSSNRVSEQYF.

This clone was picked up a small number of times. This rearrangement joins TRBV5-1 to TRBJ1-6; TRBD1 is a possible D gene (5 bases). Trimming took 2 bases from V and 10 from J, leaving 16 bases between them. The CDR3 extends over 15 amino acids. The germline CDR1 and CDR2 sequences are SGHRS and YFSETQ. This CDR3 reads CASSLSMAAGSPLHF. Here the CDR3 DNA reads TGCGCCAGCAGCTTATCAATGGCAGCAGGGTCACCCCTCCACTTT.

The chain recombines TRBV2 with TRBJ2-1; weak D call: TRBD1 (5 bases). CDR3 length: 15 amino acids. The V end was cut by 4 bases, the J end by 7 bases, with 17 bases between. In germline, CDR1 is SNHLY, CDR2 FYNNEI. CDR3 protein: CASSGRQGLGNEQFF. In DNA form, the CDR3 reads TGTGCCAGCAGTGGTCGGCAGGGATTGGGTAATGAGCAGTTCTTC.

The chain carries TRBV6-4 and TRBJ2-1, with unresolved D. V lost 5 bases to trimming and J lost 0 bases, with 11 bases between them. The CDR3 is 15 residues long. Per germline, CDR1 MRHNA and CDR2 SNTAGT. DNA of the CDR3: TGTGCCAGCAGTCTTTTGCGGAGCTCCTACAATGAGCAGTTCTTC. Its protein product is CASSLLRSSYNEQFF.

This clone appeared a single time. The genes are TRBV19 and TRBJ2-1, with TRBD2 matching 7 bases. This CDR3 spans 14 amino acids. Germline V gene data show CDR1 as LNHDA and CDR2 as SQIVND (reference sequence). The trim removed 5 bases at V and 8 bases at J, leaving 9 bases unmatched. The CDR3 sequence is CASSAGLLGHEQFF. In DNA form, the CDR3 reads TGTGCCAGTAGTGCGGGACTACTCGGGCATGAGCAGTTCTTC.

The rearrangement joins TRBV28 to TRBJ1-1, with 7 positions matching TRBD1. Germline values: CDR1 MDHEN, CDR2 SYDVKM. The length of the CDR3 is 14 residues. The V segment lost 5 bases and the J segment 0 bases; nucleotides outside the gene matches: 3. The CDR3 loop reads CASSRDSLNTEAFF. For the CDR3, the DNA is TGTGCCAGCAGTCGGGACAGCTTGAACACTGAAGCTTTCTTT.

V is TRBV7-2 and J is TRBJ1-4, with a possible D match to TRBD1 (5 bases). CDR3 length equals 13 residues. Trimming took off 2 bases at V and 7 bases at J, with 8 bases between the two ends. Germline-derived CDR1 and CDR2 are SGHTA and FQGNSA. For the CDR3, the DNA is TGTGCCAGCAGCTTACTCAGGGCTGAAAAACTGTTTTTT. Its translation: CASSLLRAEKLFF.